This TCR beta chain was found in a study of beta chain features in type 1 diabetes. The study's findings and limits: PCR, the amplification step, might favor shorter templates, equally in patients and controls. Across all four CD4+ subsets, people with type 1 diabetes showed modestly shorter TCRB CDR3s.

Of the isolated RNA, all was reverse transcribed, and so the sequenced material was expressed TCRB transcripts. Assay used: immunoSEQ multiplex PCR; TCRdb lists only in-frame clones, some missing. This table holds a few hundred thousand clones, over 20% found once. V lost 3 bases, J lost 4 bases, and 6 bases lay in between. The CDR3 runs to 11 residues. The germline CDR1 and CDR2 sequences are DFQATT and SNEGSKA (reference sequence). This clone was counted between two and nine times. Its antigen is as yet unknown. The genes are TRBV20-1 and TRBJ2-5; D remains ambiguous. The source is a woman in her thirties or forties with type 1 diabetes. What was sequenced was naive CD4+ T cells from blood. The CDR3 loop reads CSARYLETQYF. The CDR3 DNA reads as TGCAGTGCTAGGTATTTAGAGACCCAGTACTTC.